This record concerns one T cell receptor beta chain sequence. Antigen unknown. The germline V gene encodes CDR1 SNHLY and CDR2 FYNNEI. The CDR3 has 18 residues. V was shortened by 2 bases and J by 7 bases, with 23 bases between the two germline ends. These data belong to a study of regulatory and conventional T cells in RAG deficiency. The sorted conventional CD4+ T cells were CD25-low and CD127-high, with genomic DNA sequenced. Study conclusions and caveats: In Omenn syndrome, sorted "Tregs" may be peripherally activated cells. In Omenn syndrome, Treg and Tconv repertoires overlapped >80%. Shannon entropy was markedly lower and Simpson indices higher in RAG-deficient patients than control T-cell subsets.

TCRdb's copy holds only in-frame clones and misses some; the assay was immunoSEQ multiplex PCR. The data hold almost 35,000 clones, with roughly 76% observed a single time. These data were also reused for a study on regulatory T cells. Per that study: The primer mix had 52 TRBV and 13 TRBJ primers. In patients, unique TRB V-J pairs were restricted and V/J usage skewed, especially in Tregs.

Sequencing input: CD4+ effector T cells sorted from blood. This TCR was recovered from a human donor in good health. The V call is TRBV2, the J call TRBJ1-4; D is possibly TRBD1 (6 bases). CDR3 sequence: CASSESQALRGHGEKLFF. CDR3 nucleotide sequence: TGTGCCAGCAGTGAATCCCAAGCTCTCCGGGGGCATGGTGAAAAACTGTTTTTT.